These 22 T cell receptor beta chains share one sample of origin, sequenced in a study of T cells in Graves' hyperthyroidism and ophthalmopathy. Amplification targeted TCR beta CDR3 regions from RNA transcripts. A set of HTBI primers served as the primers for a first-round RT-PCR of the TCR CDR3. TCRdb ran MiXCR on the multiplex PCR reads and lists one entry per CDR3 protein. The sample comprises 480,000 or so distinct CDR3 sequences, 46% of which are singletons, and about 45% rests with the top ten. The sample taken for sequencing was peripheral blood or thyroid tissue (not recorded which). Every receptor here comes from an adult woman with Graves' disease, either hyperthyroidism or ophthalmopathy (not recorded which).

V is TRBV4-1 and J is TRBJ2-2; 8 nucleotides agree with TRBD2. The CDR3 sequence is 19 residues long. V gave up 4 bases and J gave up 0 bases; unmatched junction bases: 13. Germline V CDR1 and CDR2: MGHRA, YSYEKL. CDR3 sequence: CASSPRPPGTSTNTGELFF. CDR3 DNA sequence: TGCGCCAGCAGCCCACGGCCCCCCGGGACTAGTACGAACACCGGGGAGCTGTTTTTT.

V is TRBV30 and J is TRBJ1-2; 7 bases align to TRBD1. J was trimmed by 8 bases and V by 0 bases; bases with no gene match: 9. Germline CDR1 and CDR2: GTSNPN and SVGIG (reference sequence). This CDR3 is built from 14 residues. The CDR3 protein is CAWSVNGRGKGYTF. DNA of the CDR3: TGTGCCTGGAGTGTAAATGGCAGGGGGAAAGGCTACACCTTC. The entire variable domain, with the rest obtained from reference TRBV30 and TRBJ1-2, is as follows: SQTIHQWPATLVQPVGSPLSLECTVEGTSNPNLYWYRQAAGRGLQLLFYSVGIGQISSEVPQNLSASRPQDRQFILSSKKLLLSDSGFYLCAWSVNGRGKGYTFGSGTRLTVV.

The chain is built from TRBV20-1 and TRBJ1-2; TRBD1 might be the D (6 bases). The germline gives CDR1 DFQATT, CDR2 SNEGSKA (reference sequence). This CDR3 is 13 amino acids long. Trimming left V 6 bases short and J 0 bases short, with 11 bases between. The CDR3 is CSASDRSNYGYTF. The CDR3 region has the DNA TGCAGTGCCTCGGACAGATCTAACTATGGCTACACCTTC.

This clonotype appeared many times. This chain joins TRBV7-2 and TRBJ2-2; D is unclear. This CDR3 contains 14 residues. V was pared by 2 bases and J by 6 bases, with 10 bases between. Per germline, CDR1 SGHTA and CDR2 FQGNSA. CDR3 loop: CASSLTSDPGELFF. DNA for the CDR3: TGTGCCAGCAGCTTAACCTCGGACCCCGGGGAGCTGTTTTTT.

In regard to this clonotype: A read error may be the cause here, since a much bigger clone is one base away. The gene calls are TRBV11-2 and TRBJ2-2, with TRBD2 matching over 10 bases. The CDR3 covers 15 residues. CDR1 and CDR2 (germline): SGHAT, FQNNGV. The CDR3 sequence: CASSLRTSGTEELFF. The CDR3 nucleotides read TGTGCCAGCAGCTTACGGACTAGCGGAACCGAGGAGCTGTTTTTT.

This clonotype was detected many times. The gene calls are TRBV2 and TRBJ2-2; unclear D gene. The V gene lost 8 bases and the J gene lost 0 bases, with 10 bases spanning the gap. This CDR3 comprises 14 residues. Germline assignment: CDR1 SNHLY and CDR2 FYNNEI. The CDR3 reads CASSPGPNTGELFF. As DNA, the CDR3 is TGTGCCAGCTCCCCCGGGCCGAACACCGGGGAGCTGTTTTTT.

This chain uses TRBV2 with TRBJ2-2, with D unclear. Germline lookup yields CDR1 SNHLY and CDR2 FYNNEI. Deletions cut 6 bases from V and 5 bases from J, with 10 bases between. This CDR3 has 13 residues. The CDR3 spells CASSERTTGELFF. CDR3 DNA sequence: TGTGCCAGCAGCGAAAGGACGACCGGGGAGCTGTTTTTT. The full variable domain, rest sourced from reference TRBV2 and TRBJ2-2, is EPEVTQTPSHQVTQMGQEVILRCVPISNHLYFYWYRQILGQKVEFLVSFYNNEISEKSEIFDDQFSVERPDGSNFTLKIRSTKLEDSAMYFCASSERTTGELFFGEGSRLTVL.

About this clonotype: Relative to the germline gene, one junction end is altered; a read error may explain this. The V and J genes are TRBV9 and TRBJ2-7, with TRBD1 matching over 7 bases. Germline values: CDR1 SGDLS, CDR2 YYNGEE. The CDR3 is 14 residues long. For the CDR3, the DNA is TGCGCCAGCAGGGCTCAGACAGGGCCCTACGAGCAGTACTTC. Translated, it gives CASRAQTGPYEQYF.

The chain uses TRBV7-2 and TRBJ2-7; D remains ambiguous. Germline V gene lookup returns CDR1 SGHTA and CDR2 FQGNSA. This CDR3 contains 14 residues. The ends were cut back, 4 bases at V and 3 bases at J, with 13 bases in the middle. The CDR3 loop is CASSSYQKHYEQYF. Written as DNA, the CDR3 is TGTGCCAGCAGCTCGTACCAGAAACACTACGAGCAGTACTTC.

This sequence joins TRBV7-9 and TRBJ2-7; a weak D match, TRBD2 (6 bases). Deletions cut 5 bases from V and 5 bases from J, with 16 bases between. From germline, CDR1 is SEHNR and CDR2 FQNEAQ (reference sequence). The CDR3 runs to 14 residues. The CDR3 bases are TGTGCCAGCAGCCACCGGGGGAGGCTCAACGAGCAGTACTTC. Translating gives CASSHRGRLNEQYF.

The table lists this clonotype with many counts. The chain recombines TRBV10-3 with TRBJ2-7; 8 positions match TRBD1. Per germline, CDR1 ENHRY and CDR2 SYGVKD. CDR3 length equals 15 residues. V shed 6 bases, J shed 4 bases, and the junction held 11 bases outside the gene matches. The DNA for the CDR3 is TGTGCCATCAGCCCAAGACAGGGGAGTACTTACGAGCAGTACTTC. It codes for CAISPRQGSTYEQYF.

In its sample, this clonotype was seen a few times. This sequence joins TRBV25-1 and TRBJ1-6; unclear D gene. Germline V gene sequence: CDR1 MGHDK, CDR2 SYGVNS. This CDR3 has 13 amino acids. V lost 4 bases and J lost 7, with 8 bases in between. This chain's CDR3 is CASSGTWNSPLHF. In DNA, the CDR3 is TGTGCCAGCAGTGGGACCTGGAATTCACCCCTCCACTTT.

This clonotype was seen at least ten times. This chain connects TRBV20-1 to TRBJ2-2, with D unresolved. The CDR3 consists of 13 residues. The ends were cut back, 0 bases at V and 7 bases at J, with 9 bases in the middle. The germline gives CDR1 DFQATT, CDR2 SNEGSKA (reference sequence). The CDR3 here is CSARDNKRGELFF. The CDR3 nucleotides read TGCAGTGCTAGAGATAATAAGCGCGGGGAGCTGTTTTTT.

CDR3 DNA: TGTGCCATCAGTGAGAAGGACAGGGGGGCCAAAGAGACCCAGTACTTC. Its protein product is CAISEKDRGAKETQYF. This chain joins TRBV10-3 and TRBJ2-5, with 10 positions matching TRBD1. Germline CDR1 reads ENHRY; CDR2 reads SYGVKD. The CDR3 has 16 residues. The ends lost 2 bases at V and 3 bases at J; junction bases unmatched: 6.

This clonotype has ten or more counts. The rearrangement joins TRBV10-3 to TRBJ1-5; D is unclear. Germline V CDR1 and CDR2: ENHRY, SYGVKD. Trimming stripped 4 bases from V and 5 bases from J, with 9 bases between. This CDR3 has 13 residues. The CDR3 sequence: CAISVDPHQPQHF. The CDR3 DNA follows: TGTGCCATCAGTGTGGACCCCCATCAGCCCCAGCATTTT.

The chain uses TRBV7-2 and TRBJ1-4, with a possible D match to TRBD1 (6 bases). Germline-derived CDR1 and CDR2 are SGHTA and FQGNSA. The CDR3 spans 14 residues. Trimming took off 5 bases at V and 1 base at J, with 8 bases between the two ends. The CDR3 spells CASSQGRTNEKLFF. The DNA of the CDR3 is TGTGCCAGCAGCCAGGGGAGAACTAATGAAAAACTGTTTTTT.

This sequence joins TRBV2 and TRBJ1-1; D ambiguous. From germline, CDR1 is SNHLY and CDR2 FYNNEI. Trimming took 4 bases from V and 4 from J, leaving 13 bases between them. The CDR3 totals 14 residues. In nucleotides, the CDR3 is TGTGCCAGCAGTGTGAACAGACAAGCCACTGAAGCTTTCTTT. This translates into CASSVNRQATEAFF.

As concerns this clonotype: One end of the junction is discordant with germline, which a read error may explain. The rearrangement links TRBV10-2 to TRBJ1-4; D is perhaps TRBD1 (6 bases). Germline CDR1 and CDR2: WSHSY and SAAADI. This CDR3 comprises 14 residues. This CDR3 reads CASSEPDSWEKPFF. The CDR3 region has the DNA TGCGCCAGCAGTGAGCCGGACAGTTGGGAAAAACCGTTTTTT.

This clonotype showed up many times. V and J are TRBV9 and TRBJ1-1; D is perhaps TRBD1 (6 bases). Trimming left V 0 bases short and J 6 bases short, with 9 bases between. The CDR3 extends over 13 amino acids. CDR1 and CDR2 from the germline V gene are SGDLS and YYNGEE. CDR3 DNA sequence: TGTGCCAGCAGCGTAGAACAGGGATCTGAAGCTTTCTTT. Translation gives CASSVEQGSEAFF.

The chain uses TRBV15 and TRBJ2-5; 10 bases are shared with TRBD1. There are 17 residues in the CDR3. CDR1 and CDR2 from the germline V gene are LNHNV and YYDKDF (reference sequence). J was trimmed by 2 bases and V by 3 bases; bases with no gene match: 9. The CDR3 spells CATSRGPGQGRQETQYF. The CDR3 DNA follows: TGTGCCACCAGCAGGGGCCCGGGACAGGGGCGACAAGAGACCCAGTACTTC. Full variable domain (rest looked up from reference TRBV15 and TRBJ2-5): DAMVIQNPRYQVTQFGKPVTLSCSQTLNHNVMYWYQQKSSQAPKLLFHYYDKDFNNEADTPDNFQSRRPNTSFCFLDIRSPGLGDTAMYLCATSRGPGQGRQETQYFGPGTRLLVL.

The chain is built from TRBV7-6 and TRBJ2-7; D might be TRBD1 (5 bases). Trimming took 5 bases from V and 3 from J, leaving 14 bases between them. Germline-derived CDR1 and CDR2 are SGHVS and FNYEAQ. The CDR3 extends over 14 amino acids. The CDR3 reads CASSPGHPDYEQYF. The CDR3 DNA reads TGTGCCAGCAGCCCTGGACATCCAGACTACGAGCAGTACTTC.

The J gene is TRBJ1-1, the V gene TRBV29-1; tentatively, D is TRBD1 (6 bases). Germline V gives CDR1 SQVTM, CDR2 ANQGSEA. The CDR3 has 14 amino acids. V lost 1 base to trimming and J lost 5 bases, with 14 bases between them. The CDR3 sequence is CSVEGAQGITEAFF. The CDR3 DNA is TGCAGCGTTGAAGGGGCGCAGGGGATTACTGAAGCTTTCTTT.